This T cell receptor (beta chain) was recorded in a study of control samples from healthy donors and cancer patients. TCRdb's table, derived via immunoSEQ multiplex PCR, lists solely in-frame clones and lacks some. The sample holds roughly 88,000 clones, 90% to 95% seen once. The germline V gene encodes CDR1 KGHDR and CDR2 SFDVKD. The CDR3 extends over 12 amino acids. The V and J ends lost 2 bases and 6 bases respectively, with 4 bases between them. The TCR sequence derives from a woman aged 25 to 39 in good health. The sequenced sample consisted of blood. This chain joins TRBV24-1 and TRBJ2-1; D not certain. CDR3 residues: CATSDWSNEQFF. Here the CDR3 DNA reads TGTGCCACCAGTGATTGGTCCAATGAGCAGTTCTTC.